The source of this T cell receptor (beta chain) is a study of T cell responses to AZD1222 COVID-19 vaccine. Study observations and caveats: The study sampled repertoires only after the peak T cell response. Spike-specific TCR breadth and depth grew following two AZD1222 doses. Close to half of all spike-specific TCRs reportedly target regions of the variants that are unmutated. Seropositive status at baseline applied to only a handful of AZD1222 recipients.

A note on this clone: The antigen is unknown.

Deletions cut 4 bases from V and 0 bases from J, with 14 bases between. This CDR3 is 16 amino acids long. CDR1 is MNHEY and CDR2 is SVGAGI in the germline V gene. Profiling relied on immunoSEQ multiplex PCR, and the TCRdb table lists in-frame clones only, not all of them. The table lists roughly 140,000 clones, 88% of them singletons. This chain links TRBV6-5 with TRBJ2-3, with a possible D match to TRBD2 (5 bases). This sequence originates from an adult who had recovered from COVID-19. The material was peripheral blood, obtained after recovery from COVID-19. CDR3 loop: CASSSGDYASTDTQYF. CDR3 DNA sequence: TGTGCCAGCAGTTCCGGGGATTACGCTAGCACAGATACGCAGTATTTT.